The present entry profiles one TCR beta chain with its context. This record belongs to a study of a mutant IDH1 vaccine in newly diagnosed glioma. The wider study: Patients had received radiotherapy, temozolomide, or both previously, most receiving both.

Time point reported: baseline, week 1 (first vaccination visit). Treatment indicated: pre-vaccination baseline after standard-of-care therapy. The protocol was immunoSEQ multiplex PCR, while the TCRdb copy is restricted to in-frame clones and leaves out a portion. The table records over 55,000 clones, around 83% of them present only once. The CDR3 consists of 15 residues. CDR1 is KGHSH, CDR2 LQKENI, per germline. V was cut by 1 base and J by 3 bases, with 12 bases left in between. The sequence came from a woman between 18 and 29 years old with glioma. Some clones in this sample may be carry-over from other donors' samples. The sample consisted of peripheral blood mononuclear cells (PBMCs), taken from a glioma patient treated with radiotherapy, temozolomide or both. V is TRBV18 and J is TRBJ1-1, with D possibly matching TRBD1 (6 bases). CDR3 sequence reads: CASSPQEGGDTEAFF. The DNA for the CDR3 is TGTGCCAGCTCACCACAGGAAGGGGGAGACACTGAAGCTTTCTTT.